The 16 T cell receptor beta chains reported below all come from one sample, sequenced in a study of OX40 agonist ivuxolimab in advanced cancers. Method: immunoSEQ multiplex PCR; TCRdb's copy keeps in-frame clones and lacks some. The table lists 37,000 or so clones, over 75% of them singletons. The sample consisted of CD4+ or CD8+ T cells sorted from blood, taken in a trial of the OX40 agonist ivuxolimab. The receptors derive from an adult with an advanced solid tumor such as melanoma, head and neck, liver or kidney cancer.

The chain employs TRBV7-3 and TRBJ1-6; 7 nucleotides line up with TRBD1. The CDR3 loop spans 16 amino acids. Germline CDR1 reads SGHTA; CDR2 reads FQGTGA. V shed 2 bases, J shed 7 bases, and the junction held 8 bases outside the gene matches. The CDR3 sequence is CASSLGGTDRNSPLHF. The CDR3 bases are TGTGCCAGCAGCTTAGGGGGGACAGACCGGAATTCACCCCTCCACTTT.

The J gene is TRBJ2-7, the V gene TRBV28; D possibly corresponds to TRBD1 (5 bases). Germline lookup yields CDR1 MDHEN and CDR2 SYDVKM. The germline V and J ends were trimmed by 3 bases and 5 bases, with 11 bases remaining between them. The CDR3 runs to 13 residues. The DNA for the CDR3 is TGTGCCAGCAGTTTGCGGTGGGGCCACGAGCAGTACTTC. It yields the protein CASSLRWGHEQYF. Filled out from reference TRBV28 and TRBJ2-7, the complete variable domain reads DVKVTQSSRYLVKRTGEKVFLECVQDMDHENMFWYRQDPGLGLRLIYFSYDVKMKEKGDIPEGYSVSREKKERFSLILESASTNQTSMYLCASSLRWGHEQYFGPGTRLTVT.

V gene TRBV4-3 combines with J gene TRBJ1-2; D call uncertain. Trimming removed 0 bases from V and 8 bases from J, with 10 bases in between. Germline lookup yields CDR1 LGHNA and CDR2 YSLEER. The CDR3 is 13 residues long. CDR3 nucleotide sequence: TGCGCCAGCAGCCAAGACCGGGGAGGCGGCTACACCTTC. This sequence encodes CASSQDRGGGYTF.

J is TRBJ2-7 and V is TRBV19; TRBD1 matches 10 bases. J lost 2 bases, V lost 3 bases, and 4 bases had no gene match. Germline V gene data show CDR1 as LNHDA and CDR2 as SQIVND (reference sequence). The CDR3 is 15 amino acids. As DNA, the CDR3 is TGTGCCAGTAGTATGGTTGGGACAGGGGCCTACGAGCAGTACTTC. Residues: CASSMVGTGAYEQYF.

The CDR3 bases are TGTGCCAGCAGTTACTCAGAAGTGAACGAGCAGTACTTC. Encoded protein: CASSYSEVNEQYF. The chain links TRBV6-5 to TRBJ2-7; unclear D gene. Germline CDR1 reads MNHEY; CDR2 reads SVGAGI. The CDR3 extends over 13 amino acids. The V end lost 0 bases, the J end lost 5 bases, and 8 bases lay between the germline ends.

CDR3 sequence (DNA): TGTGCCATCAGCGGACCTGGTACGCAGTATTTT. Protein: CAISGPGTQYF. The rearrangement uses TRBV10-3 and TRBJ2-3; D gene ambiguous. Per the germline V gene, CDR1 is ENHRY and CDR2 is SYGVKD. V was trimmed by 6 bases and J by 8 bases, leaving 9 bases between them. CDR3 length: 11 amino acids.

To note about this clone: One junction end disagrees with the germline gene, perhaps due to a read error. The chain uses TRBV7-7 and TRBJ2-5; TRBD2 agrees at 15 bases. CDR1 and CDR2 from the germline V gene are SSHAT and FNYEAQ (reference sequence). The CDR3 has 16 residues. The CDR3 here is CASSPGTSGGQETQYF. In DNA, the CDR3 is TGTGCTAGCAGCCCCGGGACTAGCGGGGGGCAAGAGACCCAGTACTTC.

The chain employs TRBV30 and TRBJ2-7; maybe TRBD1 (6 bases). The CDR3 is 14 residues long. The ends were cut back, 4 bases at V and 3 bases at J, with 16 bases in the middle. Germline CDR1 and CDR2: GTSNPN and SVGIG (reference sequence). The CDR3 region has the DNA TGTGCCTGGATGAAAGGGCAGGGGTTCTACGAGCAGTACTTC. Translation: CAWMKGQGFYEQYF.

The chain couples TRBV6-6 to TRBJ1-2, with D perhaps TRBD1 (5 bases). CDR3 length: 14 residues. Germline CDR1 reads MNHNY; CDR2 reads SVGAGI (reference sequence). V was trimmed by 5 bases and J by 4 bases, leaving 14 bases between them. The chain's CDR3 is CASSDGPGAYGYTF. In DNA form, the CDR3 reads TGTGCCAGCAGTGACGGACCTGGGGCCTATGGCTACACCTTC.

This clone was counted only a few times. A clone one base away is much larger, so this may be a read error. This chain uses TRBV6-1 with TRBJ2-3; the match to TRBD2 covers 14 bases. CDR1 is MNHNS and CDR2 is SASEGT in the germline V gene. Losses at the gene ends were 5 bases for V and 4 bases for J; bases not matched to a gene: 2. The CDR3 loop spans 15 amino acids. CDR3 in amino acids: CASSKTSGGADTQYF. The CDR3 DNA reads as TGTGCCAGCAGTAAGACTAGCGGGGGGGCAGATACGCAGTATTTT.

The V gene is TRBV29-1, the J gene TRBJ1-3, with unresolved D. Germline V gene sequence: CDR1 SQVTM, CDR2 ANQGSEA. The CDR3 has 12 residues. V lost 4 bases to trimming and J lost 0 bases, with 4 bases between them. The CDR3 nucleotides are TGCAGCGTTGCAAGCTCTGGAAACACCATATATTTT. Translating it yields CSVASSGNTIYF. The whole variable domain, remainder taken from reference TRBV29-1 and TRBJ1-3, is SAVISQKPSRDICQRGTSLTIQCQVDSQVTMMFWYRQQPGQSLTLIATANQGSEATYESGFVIDKFPISRPNLTFSTLTVSNMSPEDSSIYLCSVASSGNTIYFGEGSWLTVV.

V and J are TRBV6-1 and TRBJ2-1; 8 bases line up with TRBD1. This CDR3 contains 15 residues. Germline-derived CDR1 and CDR2 are MNHNS and SASEGT. The J segment lost 4 bases and the V segment lost 4 bases, leaving 6 bases of the junction unmatched. CDR3 nucleotides: TGTGCCAGCAGTGCTGGAGGGACAGGTTACAATGAGCAGTTCTTC. Translation: CASSAGGTGYNEQFF.

This rearrangement joins TRBV5-1 to TRBJ2-7, with 9 bases aligning to TRBD1. Germline V gene data show CDR1 as SGHRS and CDR2 as YFSETQ. The length of the CDR3 is 15 residues. V dropped 0 bases and J dropped 7; count of bases not matched to a gene: 8. CDR3 sequence: CASSLGGQGMSEQYF. The DNA of the CDR3 is TGCGCCAGCAGCTTGGGGGGACAGGGAATGTCGGAGCAGTACTTC.

This clone was counted a single time. The J gene is TRBJ2-3, the V gene TRBV6-1; 10 bases line up with TRBD2. The CDR3 consists of 15 residues. CDR1 MNHNS and CDR2 SASEGT come from the germline V gene. V dropped 5 bases and J dropped 5; count of bases not matched to a gene: 7. The CDR3 nucleotides read TGTGCCAGCAGTATATCTAGCGGGGGTGTAGATACGCAGTATTTT. Amino acid sequence: CASSISSGGVDTQYF.

The chain combines TRBV7-2 with TRBJ1-5; no reliable D call. Trimming pared 1 base from V and 5 bases from J, leaving 12 bases between. Germline loops: CDR1 SGHTA, CDR2 FQGNSA. The CDR3 is 15 residues long. CDR3 sequence (DNA): TGTGCCAGCAGCTTAGTTGGTCTAGATTATCAGCCCCAGCATTTT. This translates into CASSLVGLDYQPQHF.

This clone was seen a handful of times. This chain connects TRBV7-7 to TRBJ2-7; 8 positions agree with TRBD1. There are 14 residues in the CDR3. V dropped 5 bases and J dropped 6; count of bases not matched to a gene: 9. Per germline, CDR1 SSHAT and CDR2 FNYEAQ (reference sequence). The CDR3 reads CASSEDRDNSEQYF. The CDR3 bases are TGTGCCAGCAGCGAGGACAGGGATAATAGCGAGCAGTACTTC. The whole variable domain, remainder taken from reference TRBV7-7 and TRBJ2-7, is GAGVSQSPRYKVTKRGQDVTLRCDPISSHATLYWYQQALGQGPEFLTYFNYEAQPDKSGLPSDRFSAERPEGSISTLTIQRTEQRDSAMYRCASSEDRDNSEQYFGPGTRLTVT.